These T cell receptor beta chains were read from a single sample in a study of T cell responses to AZD1222 COVID-19 vaccine. Profiling relied on immunoSEQ multiplex PCR, and the TCRdb table lists in-frame clones only, not all of them. The repertoire holds over 130,000 clones, with around nine tenths as singletons. This specimen consisted of peripheral blood, obtained on day 0 of AZD1222 vaccination. Source of these receptors: an adult in good health. The conserved cysteine and the conserved F or W are not part of the CDR3 here. The D gene is left open where the match is weak.

D	V	J	CDR3
.	TRBV6-5	TRBJ1-1	ASSSRGGVRGEAF
.	TRBV28	TRBJ1-5	ASSLLSGSNQPQH
.	TRBV2	TRBJ1-2	ASSEAEGRSGYGYT
.	TRBV28	TRBJ1-2	ASSLMDYGYT
TRBD2	TRBV5-4	TRBJ2-5	ASSGSGRAETETQY
.	TRBV2	TRBJ1-3	ASRDWAGNTIY
.	TRBV19	TRBJ1-5	ASHPRGPAYSNQPQH
.	TRBV24-1	TRBJ2-3	ASSYRATLTDTQY
TRBD1	TRBV28	TRBJ1-2	ASSSNTGTVFGYT
TRBD1	TRBV7-9	TRBJ2-5	ASSWGQQETQY
.	TRBV10-3	TRBJ1-2	AISDGGDNYGYT
.	TRBV21-1	TRBJ2-7	ASSPRGGRDRAEQY
.	TRBV3-1/TRBV3-2	TRBJ2-2	ASSRHNTGELF
.	TRBV10-3	TRBJ1-1	AISEPRATGLNTEAF
TRBD1	TRBV25-1	TRBJ1-2	ASSLRDSGYGYT
TRBD2	TRBV19	TRBJ2-4	ASSIDSGGIAAKNIQY
.	TRBV15	TRBJ2-7	ATSRDNRAEQY
.	TRBV5-1	TRBJ2-3	ASSSLRGPDTQY
.	TRBV9	TRBJ2-1	ASSVVVGEQF
.	TRBV28	TRBJ1-1	ASSFLLLAGNTEAF
TRBD1	TRBV25-1	TRBJ2-7	ASSRTPSGTVTYEQY
.	TRBV6-1	TRBJ2-3	ASSLAGTTDTQY
.	TRBV12-3/TRBV12-4	TRBJ2-2	ASSLKGFGELF
.	TRBV11-3	TRBJ2-1	ASSLSSGPYNEQF
TRBD2	TRBV5-1	TRBJ2-7	ASSKTSGFEVPLSYEQY
TRBD2	TRBV6-5	TRBJ2-1	ASSYGRGEEQF
.	TRBV7-9	TRBJ2-1	ASRRLLGEQF
.	TRBV11-2	TRBJ2-7	ASSLAASVAYEQY
TRBD2	TRBV2	TRBJ2-1	ASSPPLAGVRNEQF
.	TRBV5-4	TRBJ1-1	ASRLGSTEAF
.	TRBV6-5	TRBJ1-1	ASQRGAEAF
.	TRBV27	TRBJ1-4	ASSLIGGRNEKLF
TRBD2	TRBV5-1	TRBJ2-7	ASSPTRDYYEQY
.	TRBV6-4	TRBJ2-3	ASSDSMGARQY
.	TRBV19	TRBJ1-1	ASSIKKGQLNTEAF
.	TRBV4-1	TRBJ1-5	ASSQGGNQPQH
.	TRBV28	TRBJ2-3	ASRTNTDTQY
.	TRBV28	TRBJ1-2	ASSTARVGYT
.	TRBV12-3/TRBV12-4	TRBJ2-7	ASSTGFSYEQY
.	TRBV25-1	TRBJ2-7	ASSPWGERSYEQY
.	TRBV2	TRBJ1-2	ASSEGGRGGYGYT
TRBD2	TRBV28	TRBJ2-1	ASSLFLGAGTSGGDNEQF
TRBD2	TRBV6-1	TRBJ2-2	ASSEPSGNTGELF
.	TRBV7-9	TRBJ1-1	ASSFAGSLTEAF
.	TRBV6-6	TRBJ2-1	ASSRALGGFGDEQF
TRBD2	TRBV2	TRBJ2-1	ASKLAGLWSEQF
.	TRBV29-1	TRBJ1-3	SVESSGAAGNTIY
.	TRBV30	TRBJ1-5	AWTDPRQKKNQPQH
.	TRBV11-3	TRBJ2-7	ASSRAFGSYEQY
TRBD2	TRBV3-1/TRBV3-2	TRBJ2-7	ASSQALAGDRY
TRBD1	TRBV27	TRBJ1-4	ASSPRTGAVRKLF
TRBD1	TRBV11-2	TRBJ2-2	ASSLEGQGFFELF